This T cell receptor (beta chain) was sequenced during a study of blood T cell repertoires in COVID-19. Across the whole study: Samples representing acute and convalescent COVID-19 were sourced from the United States, Italy and Spain. The cDNA or gDNA used as material had been derived from T cells, B-cell-depleted T cells, or PBMCs.

Authors' methods: Counts of nucleated cells, estimated from reference gene primer amplification, were obtained. Assay: immunoSEQ multiplex PCR; the TCRdb copy retains only in-frame clones and omits some. V, J and clone size are those of that table, while D and trimming were read from the DNA. The sample has 180,000 or so clones; approximately 90% are singletons. Germline loops: CDR1 LNHDA, CDR2 SQIVND (reference sequence). V was shortened by 6 bases and J by 5 bases, with 11 bases between the two germline ends. The CDR3 contains 12 residues. This clone was observed once. Sequenced input: peripheral blood. This receptor was taken from a man aged 18 to 30 with acute or convalescent COVID-19. V usage is TRBV19 and J usage is TRBJ2-7; D is possibly TRBD1 (5 bases). CDR3 sequence: CASSSGFHEQYF. The CDR3 DNA reads TGTGCCAGTAGCTCAGGGTTCCACGAGCAGTACTTC.